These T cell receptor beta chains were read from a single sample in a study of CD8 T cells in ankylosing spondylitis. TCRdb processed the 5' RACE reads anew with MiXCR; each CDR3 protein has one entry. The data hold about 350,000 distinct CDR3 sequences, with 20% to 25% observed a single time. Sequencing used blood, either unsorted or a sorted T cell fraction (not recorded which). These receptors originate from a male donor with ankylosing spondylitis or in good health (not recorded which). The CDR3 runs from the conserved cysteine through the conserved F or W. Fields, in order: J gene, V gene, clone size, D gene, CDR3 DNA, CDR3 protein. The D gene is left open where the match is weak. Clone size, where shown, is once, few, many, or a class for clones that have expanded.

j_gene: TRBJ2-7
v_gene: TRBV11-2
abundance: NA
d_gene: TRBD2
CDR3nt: TGTGCCAGCAGCTTAGATCCTAGCGGATCCTACGAGCAGTACTTC
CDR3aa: CASSLDPSGSYEQYF

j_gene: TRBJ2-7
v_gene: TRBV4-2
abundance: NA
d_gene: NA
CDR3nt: TGTGCCAGCAGCCAAGGATGGGACCCAACCTACGAGCAGTACTTC
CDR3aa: CASSQGWDPTYEQYF

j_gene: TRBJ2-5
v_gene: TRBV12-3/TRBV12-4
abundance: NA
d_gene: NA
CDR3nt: TGTGCCAGCAGTTCCACTGTCCGGGAGACCCAGTACTTC
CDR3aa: CASSSTVRETQYF

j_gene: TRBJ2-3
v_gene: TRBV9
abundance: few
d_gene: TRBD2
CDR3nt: TGTGCCAGCAGCGTAGCACTAGCGGGGGATACGCAGTATTTT
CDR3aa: CASSVALAGDTQYF

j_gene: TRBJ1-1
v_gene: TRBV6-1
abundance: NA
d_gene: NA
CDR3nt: TGTGCCAGCAGCCAACAGGAGCGGGACACTGAAGCTTTCTTT
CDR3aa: CASSQQERDTEAFF

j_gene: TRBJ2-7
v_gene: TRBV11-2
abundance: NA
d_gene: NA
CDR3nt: TGTGCCAGCAGCTTAGAGAGGGGCGGGTACGAGCAGTACTTC
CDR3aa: CASSLERGGYEQYF

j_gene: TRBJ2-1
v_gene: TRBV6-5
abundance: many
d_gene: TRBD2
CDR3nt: TGTGCCAGCAGTTACGGGACTAGCGGGGTGCTAGGGGAGCAGTTCTTC
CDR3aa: CASSYGTSGVLGEQFF

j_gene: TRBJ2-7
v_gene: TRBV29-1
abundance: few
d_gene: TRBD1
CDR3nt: TGCAGCGCATGGGGACAGACCTACGAGCAGTACTTC
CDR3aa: CSAWGQTYEQYF

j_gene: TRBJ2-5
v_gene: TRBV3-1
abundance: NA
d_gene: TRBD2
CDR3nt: TGTGCCAGCAGACCACTAGCGGGGGGGGAAGAGACCCAGTACTTC
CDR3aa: CASRPLAGGEETQYF

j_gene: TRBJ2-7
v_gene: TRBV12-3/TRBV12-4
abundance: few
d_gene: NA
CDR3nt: TGTGCCAGCAGTTTGGTAATAGGGGGAGCTTCCTACGAGCAGTACTTC
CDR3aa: CASSLVIGGASYEQYF

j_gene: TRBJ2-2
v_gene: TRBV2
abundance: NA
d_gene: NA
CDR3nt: TGTGCCAGCAGTGGGGCGACAGCACACACCGGGGAGCTGTTTTTT
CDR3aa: CASSGATAHTGELFF

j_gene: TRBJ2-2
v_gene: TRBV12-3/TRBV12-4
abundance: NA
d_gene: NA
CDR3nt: TGTGCCAGCAGTTTCGGGGACAACACCGGGGAGCTGTTTTTT
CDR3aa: CASSFGDNTGELFF

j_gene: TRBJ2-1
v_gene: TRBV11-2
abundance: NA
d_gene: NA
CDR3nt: TGTGCCAGCAGCCATACAGGGAGAACCTACAATGAGCAGTTCTTC
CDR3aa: CASSHTGRTYNEQFF

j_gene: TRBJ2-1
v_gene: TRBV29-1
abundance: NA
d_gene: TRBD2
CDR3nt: TGCAGTAGCGGGGCATACAATGAGCAGTTCTTC
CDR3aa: CSSGAYNEQFF

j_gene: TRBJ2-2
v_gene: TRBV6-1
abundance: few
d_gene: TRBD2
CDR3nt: TGTGCCAGCAGCAAAACTCCCCTAGCGGGGGGCCGGGACGGGGAGCTGTTTTTT
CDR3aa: CASSKTPLAGGRDGELFF

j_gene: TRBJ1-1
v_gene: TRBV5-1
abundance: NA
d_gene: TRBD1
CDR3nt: TGCGCCAGCAGGCAGGGGGATGAAGCTTTCTTT
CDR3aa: CASRQGDEAFF

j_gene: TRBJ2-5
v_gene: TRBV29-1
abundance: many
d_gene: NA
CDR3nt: TGCAGCGTTGGGGGACCGAACCAAGAGACCCAGTACTTC
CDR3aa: CSVGGPNQETQYF

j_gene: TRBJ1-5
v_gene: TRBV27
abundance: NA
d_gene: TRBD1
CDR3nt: TGTGCCAGCAGTTTTGCAGGGGGCAGCAATCAGCCCCAGCATTTT
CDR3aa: CASSFAGGSNQPQHF

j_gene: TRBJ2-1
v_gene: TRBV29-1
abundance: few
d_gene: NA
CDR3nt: TGCAGCGTCGCAGGAGGGCAAAGAGAGCAGTTCTTC
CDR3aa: CSVAGGQREQFF

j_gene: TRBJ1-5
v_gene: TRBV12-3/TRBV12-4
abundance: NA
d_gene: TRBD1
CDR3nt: TGTGCCTCTTGGACAGGGTCAAGCAATCAGCCCCAGCATTTT
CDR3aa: CASWTGSSNQPQHF

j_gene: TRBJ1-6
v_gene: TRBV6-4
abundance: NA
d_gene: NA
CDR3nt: TGTGCCAGCAGTGAGGACAATAATTCACCCCTCCACTTT
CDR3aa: CASSEDNNSPLHF

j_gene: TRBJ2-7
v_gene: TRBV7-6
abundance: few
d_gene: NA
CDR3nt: TGTGCCAGCAGCTTAGTTAAGGGACGGGACGAGCAGTACTTC
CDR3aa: CASSLVKGRDEQYF

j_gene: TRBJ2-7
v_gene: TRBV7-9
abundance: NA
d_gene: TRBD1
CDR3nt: TGTGCCAGCAGCTTACACAGGGGAATAGCCTACGAGCAGTACTTC
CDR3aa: CASSLHRGIAYEQYF

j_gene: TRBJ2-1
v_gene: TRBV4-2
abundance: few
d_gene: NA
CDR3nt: TGTGCCAGCAGCCAAGATCCCCGGACATACAATGAGCAGTTCTTC
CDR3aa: CASSQDPRTYNEQFF

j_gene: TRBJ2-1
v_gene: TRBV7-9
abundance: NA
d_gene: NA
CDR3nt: TGTGCCAGCAGCCCACTGATCTCCTACAATGAGCAGTTCTTC
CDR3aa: CASSPLISYNEQFF

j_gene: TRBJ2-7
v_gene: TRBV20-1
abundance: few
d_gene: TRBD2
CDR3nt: TGCAGTGCTAGACAGGGTGGCGGGGGGCCACACTCCTACGAGCAGTACTTC
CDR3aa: CSARQGGGGPHSYEQYF

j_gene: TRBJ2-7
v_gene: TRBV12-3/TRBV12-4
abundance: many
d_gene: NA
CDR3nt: TGTGCCAGCAGTTTAGCGCTGGAGCAGTACTTC
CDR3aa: CASSLALEQYF

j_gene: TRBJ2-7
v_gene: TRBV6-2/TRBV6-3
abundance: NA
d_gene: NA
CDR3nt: TGTGCCAGCGGGGCAGGGGAATCCTACGAGCAGTACTTC
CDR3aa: CASGAGESYEQYF

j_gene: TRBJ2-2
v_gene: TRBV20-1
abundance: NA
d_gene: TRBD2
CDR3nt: TGCAGTGCTAGAGTTGCGGGAGACACCGGGGAGCTGTTTTTT
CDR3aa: CSARVAGDTGELFF

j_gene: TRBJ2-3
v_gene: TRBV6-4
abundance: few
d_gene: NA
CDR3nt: TGTGCCAGCAGTGCCGGGAATGGCGATACGCAGTATTTT
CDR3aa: CASSAGNGDTQYF

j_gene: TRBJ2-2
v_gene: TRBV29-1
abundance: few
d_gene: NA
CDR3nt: TGCAGCGTTGGGGGACACGACAACACCGGGGAGCTGTTTTTT
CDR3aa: CSVGGHDNTGELFF

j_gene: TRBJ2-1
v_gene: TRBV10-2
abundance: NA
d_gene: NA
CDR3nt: TGCGCCAGCAGTGTAACGGTCTGGGATGAGCAGTTCTTC
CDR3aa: CASSVTVWDEQFF

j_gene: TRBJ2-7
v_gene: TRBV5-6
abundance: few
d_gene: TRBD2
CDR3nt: TGTGCCAGCAGCCTAGCGGGGGCGGACTACGAGCAGTACTTC
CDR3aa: CASSLAGADYEQYF

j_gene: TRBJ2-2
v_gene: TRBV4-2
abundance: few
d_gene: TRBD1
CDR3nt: TGTGCCAGCAGCCAAGAAGGCCAGGGGGTGCCCGGGGAGCTGTTTTTT
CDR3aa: CASSQEGQGVPGELFF

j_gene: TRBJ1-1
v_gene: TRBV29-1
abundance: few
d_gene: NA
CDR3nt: TGCAGCGCCGAGGGCAGGGCCCACACTGAAGCTTTCTTT
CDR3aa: CSAEGRAHTEAFF